The 32 T cell receptor beta chains given below trace back to one sample, sequenced in a study of tumor and adjacent non-tumor tissue in lung cancer. A modified ARM-PCR protocol with three rounds of nested PCR amplified TCRbeta. TCRdb re-analysed the multiplex PCR reads in MiXCR, keeping a single row per CDR3 protein. The sample contains 60,000 to 90,000 distinct CDR3 sequences, roughly 75% of which appear only once. The template was RNA from unsorted bulk tissue. More than 3 cm separated this lung sample from the edge of the tumor. Sequenced sample: distant non-tumor lung tissue. The receptor source for this set is a woman aged 45-65 years with non-small cell lung cancer.

Note on this clonotype: Since no conserved phenylalanine or tryptophan closes the CDR3, a read error is the likely cause. This chain connects TRBV20-1 to TRBJ2-7; 8 positions agree with TRBD1. CDR1 is DFQATT and CDR2 is SNEGSKA in the germline V gene (reference sequence). This CDR3 is built from 14 residues. In DNA form, the CDR3 reads TGCAGTGCTAGAGTGGGACAGGACTTCTACGAACAGTACCTC. Translation: CSARVGQDFYEQYL.

About this clonotype itself: The CDR3 end shows no conserved phenylalanine or tryptophan, and so a read error is likely. This rearrangement joins TRBV4-1 to TRBJ1-1, with a possible D match to TRBD1 (6 bases). V gave up 11 bases and J gave up 4 bases, with 26 bases separating them. The CDR3 has 16 residues. CDR1 and CDR2 (germline): MGHRA, YSYEKL. CDR3 sequence: CAGSQDLYRVGTEAFL. In nucleotides, the CDR3 is TGCGCCGGTAGTCAAGATCTCTACAGGGTCGGCACTGAAGCTTTCTTA.

At least ten counts were recorded for this clonotype. V is TRBV6-1 and J is TRBJ2-2; the match to TRBD2 covers 8 bases. CDR1 and CDR2 from the germline V gene are MNHNS and SASEGT. The CDR3 covers 14 residues. J gave up 6 bases and V 8 bases, and 8 bases lay outside the gene matches. DNA for the CDR3: TGTGCCAGCGCATTACTAGCGGTTCCCGGGGAGCTGTTTTTT. Its translation is CASALLAVPGELFF.

This clonotype occurred many times. The rearrangement uses TRBV7-9 and TRBJ1-2, with 7 bases matching TRBD1. Germline CDR1 and CDR2: SEHNR and FQNEAQ (reference sequence). CDR3 size: 13 residues. The V segment lost 5 bases and the J segment 8 bases; nucleotides outside the gene matches: 8. In nucleotides, the CDR3 is TGTGCCAGCAGCCTCACTACAGGGGAAGGCTACACCTTC. This gives the protein CASSLTTGEGYTF.

This clonotype came up a few times. The V gene is TRBV5-1, the J gene TRBJ2-3; the D is unclear. Germline V CDR1 and CDR2: SGHRS, YFSETQ. The V end was cut by 0 bases, the J end by 3 bases, with 8 bases between. The CDR3 loop spans 14 amino acids. The CDR3 reads CASSLVANTDTQYF. The CDR3 DNA follows: TGCGCCAGCAGCTTGGTGGCTAATACAGATACGCAGTATTTT.

This clonotype was seen repeatedly, ten times or more. The CDR3 nucleotides read TGTGCCATCAGTGACCCGGGACAGAAGTTGACATACGAGCAGTACTTC. Residues: CAISDPGQKLTYEQYF. The V gene is TRBV10-3, the J gene TRBJ2-7, with 7 bases that match TRBD1. Unmatched junction bases numbered 12, after V lost 3 bases and J lost 4 bases. The length of the CDR3 is 16 residues. Germline values: CDR1 ENHRY, CDR2 SYGVKD.

About this clonotype: One end of the junction does not line up with germline, which may come from a read error. This sequence joins TRBV20-1 and TRBJ2-5; D remains unclear. CDR1 and CDR2 (germline): DFQATT, SNEGSKA (reference sequence). The CDR3 covers 14 residues. The DNA for the CDR3 is TGTAGTGTTCAGTACCAAGTGATCCAAGAGACCCAGTACTTC. It specifies CSVQYQVIQETQYF.

Ten or more counts support this clonotype. The chain couples TRBV20-1 to TRBJ1-5; TRBD1 is a possible D gene (5 bases). Trimming stripped 6 bases from V and 3 bases from J, with 18 bases between. The germline V gene has CDR1 DFQATT and CDR2 SNEGSKA (reference sequence). CDR3 length: 15 residues. This chain's CDR3 is CSARPAGTTNQPQHF. CDR3 DNA: TGCAGTGCGAGGCCGGCCGGGACTACCAATCAGCCCCAGCATTTT.

This rearrangement joins TRBV29-1 to TRBJ2-1; 11 nucleotides agree with TRBD2. Germline assignment: CDR1 SQVTM and CDR2 ANQGSEA. CDR3 length: 12 residues. J gave up 15 bases and V 6 bases, and 10 bases lay outside the gene matches. CDR3 nucleotides: TGCAGCGTAAGAACTAGCGGGAGTCCAGCGTTCTTC. This translates into CSVRTSGSPAFF.

This clonotype has at least ten counts. This chain joins TRBV20-1 and TRBJ2-1; TRBD1 is a possible D gene (7 bases). The V and J ends lost 7 bases and 2 bases respectively, with 12 bases between them. CDR1 is DFQATT and CDR2 is SNEGSKA in the germline V gene (reference sequence). CDR3 size: 13 residues. CDR3 region: CSGRDRTYNEQFF. The CDR3 coding sequence is TGCAGTGGGCGGGACAGAACCTACAATGAGCAGTTCTTC.

The chain employs TRBV6-1 and TRBJ1-5; the D gene is possibly TRBD1 (6 bases). This CDR3 comprises 14 residues. In germline, CDR1 is MNHNS, CDR2 SASEGT. The ends were cut back, 8 bases at V and 3 bases at J, with 14 bases in the middle. The CDR3 here is CASGVKGDNQPQHF. As DNA, the CDR3 is TGTGCCAGCGGTGTAAAGGGGGACAATCAGCCCCAGCATTTT.

This clonotype was observed once. One end of the junction varies from germline; a read error may be responsible. The chain carries TRBV6-5 and TRBJ2-5, with 13 bases identical to TRBD2. CDR3 length: 15 residues. Germline values: CDR1 MNHEY, CDR2 SVGAGI. In DNA form, the CDR3 reads TGTGCCAGCAAGACCGGACTAGCGGGAGCCGAGACCCAGTATTTC. Amino acids: CASKTGLAGAETQYF.

As to this clonotype: A clone one base away is much larger, so this may be a read error. J is TRBJ1-4 and V is TRBV12-3 or TRBV12-4; D remains ambiguous. The CDR3 runs 15 residues. Trimming removed 5 bases at V and 0 bases at J, with 10 bases between. The CDR3 DNA sequence: TGTGCCAGCAGTACCCGGGCAACAACTAATGAAAAACTGTTTTTT. This encodes CASSTRATTNEKLFF.

A remark on this clonotype: The junction departs from the called germline gene at one end, perhaps through a read error. The rearrangement uses TRBV4-1 and TRBJ1-1; perhaps TRBD1 as D (5 bases). CDR1 is MGHRA and CDR2 is YSYEKL in the germline V gene. This CDR3 comprises 14 residues. CDR3: CTSSHPPPQGEAFF. For the CDR3, the DNA is TGCACCAGCAGCCACCCTCCCCCCCAGGGCGAGGCTTTCTTT.

As to this clonotype: This is likely a read error, given that the CDR3 carries no conserved phenylalanine or tryptophan at its end. The DNA is left out, because the CDR3 cannot be placed on it with certainty; the CDR3 is given as TCRdb lists it. The rearrangement uses TRBV20-1 and TRBJ1-5; the D call TRBD1 from the table was never checked on the DNA. From germline, CDR1 is DFQATT and CDR2 SNEGSKA (reference sequence). The CDR3 spans 11 residues, counting both ends. CDR3: CSARDPPLEYL.

This clonotype showed up many times. The chain has TRBV28 and TRBJ2-5; maybe TRBD1 (6 bases). Germline lookup yields CDR1 MDHEN and CDR2 SYDVKM. This CDR3 is 15 amino acids long. Between the trimmed V and J ends, which lost 4 bases and 1 base, there was a span of 13 bases. In DNA form, the CDR3 reads TGTGCCAGCAGTTCCCTGACAGGCTTCCAAGAGACCCAGTACTTC. Its protein product is CASSSLTGFQETQYF.

This clonotype was seen a single time. The chain employs TRBV4-1 and TRBJ1-5, with D unclear. Trimming left V 8 bases short and J 0 bases short, with 14 bases between. The CDR3 is 15 amino acids. Germline CDR1 is MGHRA and CDR2 is YSYEKL. The CDR3, as DNA: TGCGCCAGCGGTCAAGATCAGGTTAGCAATCAGCCCCAGCATTTT. Translated: CASGQDQVSNQPQHF.

About this clonotype itself: One junction end disagrees with the germline gene, perhaps due to a read error. This chain joins TRBV4-3 and TRBJ2-3, with a weak D call TRBD1 (5 bases). The germline V gene has CDR1 LGHNA and CDR2 YSLEER. This CDR3 region has 14 residues. This CDR3 reads CASSQGPYTDTQYF. DNA of the CDR3: TGCGCCAGCAGCCAGGGGCCTTACACAGACACGCAGTATTTT.

This clonotype appeared many times. This chain links TRBV10-3 with TRBJ2-5; 9 bases match TRBD2. The germline V gene has CDR1 ENHRY and CDR2 SYGVKD. The CDR3 consists of 14 residues. Trimming cost V 7 bases and J 3 bases; bases outside gene matches: 6. Here the CDR3 DNA reads TGTGCCATCAATAGCGGGAGAGTCGAAGAGACCCAGTACTTC. Translation: CAINSGRVEETQYF.

The chain has TRBV6-2 or TRBV6-3 and TRBJ2-3; 9 bases are shared with TRBD2. Germline V gene data show CDR1 as MNHEY and CDR2 as SVGEGT. The length of the CDR3 is 16 residues. The junction had 14 bases not matched to a gene; V was cut back by 3 bases and J by 10 bases. CDR3 in amino acids: CASSYAEREATDAQYF. The CDR3 DNA follows: TGTGCCAGCAGTTATGCGGAGCGGGAGGCGACGGATGCGCAGTATTTT.

V usage is TRBV5-6 and J usage is TRBJ2-1; 7 bases fit TRBD2. Germline CDR1 reads SGHDT; CDR2 reads YYEEEE. The CDR3 has 20 residues. The V segment lost 6 bases and the J segment 16 bases; nucleotides outside the gene matches: 37. The CDR3 sequence: CASNSRRWWLGTTLAGFPFF. For the CDR3, the DNA is TGTGCCAGCAACTCAAGGAGATGGTGGCTTGGGACTACCCTGGCAGGGTTCCCCTTCTTC.

With regard to this clonotype: One junction end disagrees with the germline gene, perhaps due to a read error. This chain joins TRBV20-1 and TRBJ2-1; D is unresolved. Germline V CDR1 and CDR2: DFQATT, SNEGSKA (reference sequence). The CDR3 runs 12 residues. This CDR3 is CSASLVVNEQSF. The CDR3 DNA reads as TGCAGTGCTAGCTTGGTGGTCAATGAGCAGTCCTTC.

This clonotype has just a few counts. The genes are TRBV7-2 and TRBJ2-5; 9 positions agree with TRBD2. The CDR3 consists of 18 residues. The trim removed 2 bases at V and 2 bases at J, leaving 12 bases unmatched. Germline CDR1 and CDR2: SGHTA and FQGNSA. CDR3 protein: CASSLRWRASGTQETQYF. The CDR3 DNA reads as TGTGCCAGCAGCTTAAGGTGGCGCGCTAGCGGGACTCAAGAGACCCAGTACTTC.

A single count supports this clonotype. A much more abundant neighbour one base away suggests this may be a read error. CDR3 residues: CASSELWTPYEQYF. CDR3 sequence (DNA): TGTGCCAGCAGTGAACTTTGGACACCCTACGAGCAGTACTTC. The gene calls are TRBV6-1 and TRBJ2-7; possible D gene TRBD1, 5 bases. CDR3 length equals 14 residues. Per germline, CDR1 MNHNS and CDR2 SASEGT. Deletions cut 2 bases from V and 2 bases from J, with 10 bases between.

This clonotype occurred a few times. A much larger clone differs by one base, so this may be a read error. The rearrangement uses TRBV20-1 and TRBJ2-3; tentative D call: TRBD1 (6 bases). V was pared by 2 bases and J by 2 bases, with 23 bases between. This CDR3 contains 18 residues. From germline, CDR1 is DFQATT and CDR2 SNEGSKA (reference sequence). In DNA, the CDR3 is TGCAGTGCTAGAATACTACGAGGGACGATGGGGGCCACAGATACGCAGTATTTT. Amino acids: CSARILRGTMGATDTQYF.

The table lists this clonotype with a count of one. This chain connects TRBV6-1 to TRBJ2-2, with D perhaps matching TRBD1 or TRBD2 (5 bases each). Trimming took 9 bases from V and 7 from J, leaving 21 bases between them. The CDR3 sequence is 15 residues long. CDR1 is MNHNS, CDR2 SASEGT, per germline. CDR3 nucleotides: TGTGCCAGTCGCATAGGGGAGATTGGGATCGGGGAGCTGTTTTTT. Encoded protein: CASRIGEIGIGELFF.

This clonotype was found many times. V and J are TRBV29-1 and TRBJ1-1; maybe TRBD1 (6 bases). Trimming pared 7 bases from V and 3 bases from J, leaving 15 bases between. Germline lookup yields CDR1 SQVTM and CDR2 ANQGSEA. This CDR3 contains 13 residues. Written as DNA, the CDR3 is TGCAGCGGCGGAGGGGGGGGGGACACTGAAGCTTTCTTT. Translating it yields CSGGGGGDTEAFF.

Regarding this clonotype: One end of the junction fails to match germline, which may point to a read error. The chain carries TRBV4-1 and TRBJ1-1; D remains unclear. The CDR3 consists of 16 residues. In germline, CDR1 is MGHRA, CDR2 YSYEKL. In DNA, the CDR3 is TGCGCCAGCATCCAAGATCTCTACAAGGGAAACACTGAAGCTTTCTTT. Residues: CASIQDLYKGNTEAFF.

Concerning this clonotype itself: A junction end diverges from the germline sequence, so it may reflect a read error. Here the CDR3 reads CASNCFPWVMTGRTGELFF. DNA of the CDR3: TGTGCCAGCAACTGTTTCCCCTGGGTCATGACAGGGAGGACCGGGGAACTGTTTTTT. The chain recombines TRBV11-2 with TRBJ2-2; the D gene is possibly TRBD1 (7 bases). This CDR3 is built from 19 residues. The germline gives CDR1 SGHAT, CDR2 FQNNGV.

The chain recombines TRBV11-2 with TRBJ2-7, with 10 bases aligning to TRBD2. Germline values: CDR1 SGHAT, CDR2 FQNNGV. The V and J ends lost 1 base and 2 bases, in that order; junction bases with no gene match: 11. The CDR3 runs to 18 residues. CDR3 coding DNA: TGTGCCAGCAGCTTAGCCCCACTAGCGGGATGTAATCCCTACGAGCAGTACTTC. Protein product: CASSLAPLAGCNPYEQYF. Filled out from reference TRBV11-2 and TRBJ2-7, the complete variable domain reads EAGVAQSPRYKIIEKRQSVAFWCNPISGHATLYWYQQILGQGPKLLIQFQNNGVVDDSQLPKDRFSAERLKGVDSTLKIQPAKLEDSAVYLCASSLAPLAGCNPYEQYFGPGTRLTVT.

This clonotype was seen a handful of times. The CDR3 coding sequence is TGCACTGTTACGGGGGGGAGAACGTTGGATACGCAGTATTTT. It encodes CTVTGGRTLDTQYF. This chain joins TRBV20-1 and TRBJ2-3, with 8 bases fitting TRBD2. Germline V gene sequence: CDR1 DFQATT, CDR2 SNEGSKA (reference sequence). This CDR3 comprises 14 residues.

Note on this clonotype: At one end the junction does not follow the germline gene, possibly because of a read error. The chain recombines TRBV5-8 with TRBJ2-7, with D perhaps TRBD2 (5 bases). This CDR3 contains 15 residues. Germline V gives CDR1 SGHTS, CDR2 YDEGEE. The CDR3 DNA reads as TGTGTCAGCAGAAATCCGGCCGGACTTTACTACGAGCAGTACTTC. It yields the protein CVSRNPAGLYYEQYF.